Below, 13 T cell receptor beta chains from the same sample are listed, as sequenced in a study of T cells expressing NK-cell markers. TCRdb reprocessed the 5' RACE reads; each CDR3 protein has one entry and no DNA is given. The ten most abundant clones cover around 0.4% of a sample with 200,000 to 300,000 distinct CDR3 sequences. Material: blood T cells: a sorted CD56 or NKG2C T cell subset, CD4+ or CD8+ T cells, or bulk PBMC T cells (not recorded which). Receptors were obtained from a man younger than 35 in good health.

This chain joins TRBV5-1 and TRBJ2-7; checking the TCRdb D call of TRBD1 is not possible without DNA. The CDR3 sequence is 13 residues long. The germline gives CDR1 SGHRS, CDR2 YFSETQ. The CDR3 region is CASSLEDSSDRYF. The whole variable domain, remainder taken from reference TRBV5-1 and TRBJ2-7, is KAGVTQTPRYLIKTRGQQVTLSCSPISGHRSVSWYQQTPGQGLQFLFEYFSETQRNKGNFPGRFSGRQFSNSRSEMNVSTLELGDSALYLCASSLEDSSDRYFGPGTRLTVT.

The chain recombines TRBV29-1 with TRBJ2-2; TCRdb's assignment of TRBD2 cannot be checked, as there is no DNA. The CDR3 spans 14 residues. The germline V gene has CDR1 SQVTM and CDR2 ANQGSEA. The CDR3 is CSVGTSGSGGELFF.

J is TRBJ2-3 and V is TRBV3-1. CDR3 length equals 15 residues. CDR1 is LGHDT and CDR2 is YNNKEL in the germline V gene (reference sequence). The CDR3 protein is CASSQGSPSTDTQYF.

The chain is built from TRBV28 and TRBJ2-1; TCRdb proposes TRBD1, but this gene call is untestable without DNA. This CDR3 contains 16 residues. Germline V gene lookup returns CDR1 MDHEN and CDR2 SYDVKM. The CDR3 sequence is CASRNPGTYNANEQFF.

This chain connects TRBV12-3 or TRBV12-4 to TRBJ2-7; TCRdb proposes TRBD1, but this gene call is untestable without DNA. The CDR3 runs 16 residues. The CDR3 loop is CASSSHHSPDWGGQYF.

The chain links TRBV28 to TRBJ2-7; without DNA, the TCRdb call of TRBD1 cannot be checked. This CDR3 contains 13 residues. Looked up from germline, CDR1 is MDHEN and CDR2 is SYDVKM. The CDR3 loop is CASRTGTPTKQYF.

The chain uses TRBV29-1 and TRBJ2-5; the TCRdb D gene call, TRBD1, has no DNA to confirm it. This CDR3 has 15 residues. CDR1 is SQVTM and CDR2 is ANQGSEA in the germline V gene. CDR3 loop: CSVHRGVPVRETQYF.

V gene TRBV30 combines with J gene TRBJ2-3. CDR3 length equals 12 residues. Per germline, CDR1 GTSNPN and CDR2 SVGIG (reference sequence). The CDR3 spells CAWSGSLDTQYF.

The gene calls are TRBV11-2 and TRBJ2-7; TCRdb reports TRBD2, a call that lacks DNA to check it against. Per the germline V gene, CDR1 is SGHAT and CDR2 is FQNNGV. The CDR3 is 16 residues long. CDR3 region: CASSFPTSGRRGEQYF.

The rearrangement joins TRBV12-3 or TRBV12-4 to TRBJ1-1; the TCRdb D gene call, TRBD1, has no DNA to confirm it. There are 19 residues in the CDR3. The CDR3: CASSLLGVGRGNMNTEAFF.

Here the CDR3 reads CSARRGTGGAGELFF. The rearrangement joins TRBV29-1 to TRBJ2-2; TCRdb's assignment of TRBD1 cannot be checked, as there is no DNA. CDR1 and CDR2 from the germline V gene are SQVTM and ANQGSEA. CDR3 size: 15 residues.

This chain connects TRBV25-1 to TRBJ2-2; TCRdb's D call of TRBD1 is untestable without DNA. The CDR3 totals 15 residues. CDR1 and CDR2 from the germline V gene are MGHDK and SYGVNS. CDR3: CASSGGDRGTGELFF. Combining the CDR3 with reference TRBV25-1 and TRBJ2-2 gives the whole variable domain EADIYQTPRYLVIGTGKKITLECSQTMGHDKMYWYQQDPGMELHLIHYSYGVNSTEKGDLSSESTVSRIRTEHFPLTLESARPSHTSQYLCASSGGDRGTGELFFGEGSRLTVL.

The CDR3 spells CATSPRGLWGYTF. The chain couples TRBV15 to TRBJ1-2; the D gene TCRdb calls, TRBD1, cannot be checked with no DNA. This CDR3 spans 13 amino acids. Germline CDR1 and CDR2: LNHNV and YYDKDF (reference sequence).